This T cell receptor beta chain was identified in a study of CD8+ T cells in alopecia areata. Study-level points and caveats: Scalp and blood samples kept many expanded lesional clones throughout tofacitinib.

The CDR3 loop spans 13 amino acids. Germline V gives CDR1 LNHDA, CDR2 SQIVND (reference sequence). V was shortened by 9 bases and J by 6 bases, with 14 bases between the two germline ends. RNA extraction and reverse transcription yielded cDNA as sequencing template. Generated by immunoSEQ multiplex PCR, the TCRdb table keeps only in-frame clones and is missing some. The sample carries over 150,000 clones, 53% recorded once. Comment on this clone: Its antigen is currently unknown.

The treatment was: oral pan-JAK inhibitor, 5-10 mg twice daily. V and J are TRBV19 and TRBJ2-2; D might be TRBD2 (5 bases). The source is a human donor with alopecia areata. Sample: CD8+ T cells sorted from blood, taken at week 24, from a patient treated with tofacitinib. As DNA, the CDR3 is TGTGCCAGCGTTTGGTCCGGGGCCGGGGAGCTGTTTTTT. This codes for CASVWSGAGELFF. The whole variable domain, filled in from reference TRBV19 and TRBJ2-2, reads DGGITQSPKYLFRKEGQNVTLSCEQNLNHDAMYWYRQDPGQGLRLIYYSQIVNDFQKGDIAEGYSVSREKKESFPLTVTSAQKNPTAFYLCASVWSGAGELFFGEGSRLTVL.